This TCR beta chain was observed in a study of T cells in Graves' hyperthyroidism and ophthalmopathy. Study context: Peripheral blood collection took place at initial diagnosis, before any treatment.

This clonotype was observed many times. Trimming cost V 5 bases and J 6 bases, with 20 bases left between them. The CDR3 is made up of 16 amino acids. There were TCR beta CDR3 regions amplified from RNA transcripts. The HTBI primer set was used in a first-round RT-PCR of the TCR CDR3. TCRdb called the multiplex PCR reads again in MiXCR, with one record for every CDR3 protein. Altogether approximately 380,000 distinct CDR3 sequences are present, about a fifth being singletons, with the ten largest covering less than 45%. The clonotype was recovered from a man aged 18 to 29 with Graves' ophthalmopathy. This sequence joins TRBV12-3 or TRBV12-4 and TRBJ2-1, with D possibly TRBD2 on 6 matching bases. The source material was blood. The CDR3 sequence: CASSQLPAGSSNEQFF. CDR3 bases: TGTGCCAGCAGTCAACTCCCAGCGGGTAGTTCCAATGAGCAGTTCTTC.